A single sample is the source of the 28 T cell receptor beta chains below, sequenced in a study of PD-1 blockade in classical Hodgkin lymphoma. Time point denoted: cycle 4 day 1 (C4D1), after 5 to 7 weeks of nivolumab. Brentuximab vedotin exposure varied among the patients, all of whom had relapsed after autologous stem cell transplantation. Clones were sequenced by immunoSEQ multiplex PCR, and TCRdb holds only the in-frame ones, with some missing. The sample lists more than 40,000 clones, around 69% seen once, with about 2.6% in the top ten. Here the sequenced sample was peripheral blood mononuclear cells (PBMCs), taken before the fourth cycle of nivolumab. These receptors were collected from a human donor with classical Hodgkin lymphoma.

This clone was picked up one time. The V gene is TRBV7-2, the J gene TRBJ2-3, with TRBD2 matching 10 bases. Germline CDR1 is SGHTA and CDR2 is FQGNSA. The CDR3 loop spans 16 amino acids. V shed 5 bases and J 7 bases; nucleotides not matched to a gene: 12. CDR3 sequence reads: CASSPESSGGEYTQYF. Written as DNA, the CDR3 is TGTGCCAGCAGCCCGGAATCGAGCGGGGGGGAGTATACGCAGTATTTT. The whole variable domain, filled in from reference TRBV7-2 and TRBJ2-3, reads GAGVSQSPSNKVTEKGKDVELRCDPISGHTALYWYRQSLGQGLEFLIYFQGNSAPDKSGLPSDRFSAERTGGSVSTLTIQRTQQEDSAVYLCASSPESSGGEYTQYFGPGTRLTVL.

V gene TRBV28 combines with J gene TRBJ2-5; D gene uncertain. The CDR3 length is 11 residues. Trimming took off 3 bases at V and 5 bases at J, with 4 bases between the two ends. Germline CDR1 and CDR2: MDHEN and SYDVKM. The CDR3 region is CASSFGETQYF. The CDR3 DNA sequence: TGTGCCAGCAGTTTCGGGGAGACCCAGTACTTC. The full variable domain, its missing parts supplied by reference TRBV28 and TRBJ2-5, is DVKVTQSSRYLVKRTGEKVFLECVQDMDHENMFWYRQDPGLGLRLIYFSYDVKMKEKGDIPEGYSVSREKKERFSLILESASTNQTSMYLCASSFGETQYFGPGTRLLVL.

V gene TRBV25-1 combines with J gene TRBJ1-1, with D unclear. The CDR3 length is 11 residues. The V gene's germline CDR1 is MGHDK and CDR2 SYGVNS. The ends were cut back, 7 bases at V and 11 bases at J, with 14 bases in the middle. The CDR3 reads CASTGSSFAFF. The CDR3 DNA reads as TGTGCCAGCACCGGGTCGTCGTTTGCTTTCTTT.

The gene calls are TRBV25-1 and TRBJ1-1, with unresolved D. CDR3 size: 14 residues. V was pared by 3 bases and J by 2 bases, with 10 bases between. The V gene's germline CDR1 is MGHDK and CDR2 SYGVNS. Here the CDR3 reads CASSESTRNTEAFF. In DNA form, the CDR3 reads TGTGCCAGCAGTGAGAGTACAAGAAACACTGAAGCTTTCTTT. Variable domain in full (rest from reference TRBV25-1 and TRBJ1-1): EADIYQTPRYLVIGTGKKITLECSQTMGHDKMYWYQQDPGMELHLIHYSYGVNSTEKGDLSSESTVSRIRTEHFPLTLESARPSHTSQYLCASSESTRNTEAFFGQGTRLTVV.

The V call is TRBV28, the J call TRBJ2-2; D call uncertain. Deletions cut 2 bases from V and 7 bases from J, with 11 bases between. This CDR3 has 14 amino acids. Germline lookup yields CDR1 MDHEN and CDR2 SYDVKM. CDR3 in amino acids: CASSLRALSGELFF. The CDR3 region has the DNA TGTGCCAGCAGTTTAAGGGCGCTGAGCGGGGAGCTGTTTTTT.

This clone was found a few times. The chain couples TRBV4-3 to TRBJ2-7, with D perhaps TRBD1 (5 bases). Germline values: CDR1 LGHNA, CDR2 YSLEER. The CDR3 sequence is 13 residues long. The V and J ends lost 0 bases and 3 bases respectively, with 6 bases between them. For the CDR3, the DNA is TGCGCCAGCAGCCAAGATAGGGGCTACGAGCAGTACTTC. This translates into CASSQDRGYEQYF.

This clone showed up just once. The chain employs TRBV5-6 and TRBJ2-7; D unclear. Germline-derived CDR1 and CDR2 are SGHDT and YYEEEE. Trimming shortened V by 1 base and J by 4 bases, and 9 bases separated the two germline ends. This CDR3 has 13 amino acids. The CDR3 region has the DNA TGTGCCAGCAGCTTGACCTTGGGGTACGAGCAGTACTTC. Its translation is CASSLTLGYEQYF.

The chain couples TRBV7-9 to TRBJ2-2; TRBD1 might be the D (5 bases). V gave up 11 bases and J gave up 2 bases, with 12 bases separating them. CDR1 and CDR2 (germline): SEHNR, FQNEAQ (reference sequence). This CDR3 contains 13 residues. Here the CDR3 reads CALLGLNTGELFF. Written as DNA, the CDR3 is TGTGCCCTTCTGGGGCTAAACACCGGGGAGCTGTTTTTT.

In this sample, this clone turned up a few times. The rearrangement uses TRBV28 and TRBJ2-7; the D is unclear. Germline CDR1 reads MDHEN; CDR2 reads SYDVKM. The CDR3 sequence is 12 residues long. V was shortened by 3 bases and J by 2 bases, with 5 bases between the two germline ends. DNA of the CDR3: TGTGCCAGCAGTTTTAAGACCTACGAGCAGTACTTC. It is translated as CASSFKTYEQYF.

The rearrangement uses TRBV9 and TRBJ2-1, with a tentative D call TRBD1 (6 bases). The CDR3 totals 15 residues. Germline CDR1 and CDR2: SGDLS and YYNGEE. V lost 0 bases, J lost 3 bases, and 10 bases lay in between. The DNA of the CDR3 is TGTGCCAGCAGCGTAGGCAGGGGTCACTACAATGAGCAGTTCTTC. This translates into CASSVGRGHYNEQFF.

The rearrangement joins TRBV5-8 to TRBJ1-5; maybe TRBD1 (5 bases). This CDR3 comprises 17 residues. The germline CDR1 and CDR2 sequences are SGHTS and YDEGEE. V was trimmed by 4 bases and J by 0 bases, leaving 17 bases between them. The CDR3 protein is CASSPWGERPSNQPQHF. The CDR3, as DNA: TGTGCCAGCAGCCCATGGGGGGAGCGGCCTAGCAATCAGCCCCAGCATTTT.

The rearrangement joins TRBV4-3 to TRBJ2-7; either TRBD1 or TRBD2 may fit D (7 bases each). The germline V gene has CDR1 LGHNA and CDR2 YSLEER. The CDR3 extends over 16 amino acids. Trimming took off 0 bases at V and 2 bases at J, with 14 bases between the two ends. The CDR3 DNA sequence: TGCGCCAGCAGCCAAGAATGGGCAGGGGGGGCCTACGAGCAGTACTTC. Its protein is CASSQEWAGGAYEQYF.

This clone was detected a few times. CDR3 sequence: CASSVATGLQETQYF. The CDR3 DNA is TGTGCCAGCAGCGTAGCGACTGGTTTACAAGAGACCCAGTACTTC. The rearrangement uses TRBV9 and TRBJ2-5, with no clear D. The CDR3 spans 15 residues. The V and J ends lost 0 bases and 2 bases respectively, with 11 bases between them. Germline CDR1 reads SGDLS; CDR2 reads YYNGEE.

The rearrangement joins TRBV7-9 to TRBJ2-3, with D perhaps TRBD2 (7 bases). The CDR3 consists of 15 residues. V was cut by 2 bases and J by 4 bases, with 13 bases left in between. Germline assignment: CDR1 SEHNR and CDR2 FQNEAQ (reference sequence). The CDR3 coding sequence is TGTGCCAGCAGCTTATCCCGGGGGGCGGCAGATACGCAGTATTTT. Translated, it gives CASSLSRGAADTQYF.

This clone was detected a few times. The rearrangement links TRBV7-9 to TRBJ2-7; 8 bases are a match to TRBD1. V gave up 4 bases and J gave up 3 bases; unmatched junction bases: 11. Germline-derived CDR1 and CDR2 are SEHNR and FQNEAQ (reference sequence). This CDR3 is built from 16 residues. The CDR3 DNA is TGTGCCAGCAGCTCTTCTGGACAGGGTGGGAGCTACGAGCAGTACTTC. This codes for CASSSSGQGGSYEQYF.

This clone has just a few counts. The chain employs TRBV2 and TRBJ2-3; 8 bases match TRBD1. Germline CDR1 SNHLY, CDR2 FYNNEI. The CDR3 runs 19 residues. Trimming cost V 5 bases and J 1 base; bases outside gene matches: 17. The CDR3 DNA reads TGTGCCAGCAGTCTCCCCCGGGACAGGTTTGACCCTGGCACAGATACGCAGTATTTT. It translates to CASSLPRDRFDPGTDTQYF.

The V and J genes are TRBV7-3 and TRBJ2-1; D gene unclear. The CDR3 is 15 amino acids. V lost 4 bases, J lost 0 bases, and 10 bases lay in between. From germline, CDR1 is SGHTA and CDR2 FQGTGA. The CDR3 DNA reads as TGTGCCAGCAGCTCCCATACAGTCTCCTACAATGAGCAGTTCTTC. Translating gives CASSSHTVSYNEQFF.

The sample holds one count of this clone. The rearrangement uses TRBV18 and TRBJ1-1, with D perhaps matching TRBD1 (6 bases). Germline V gene lookup returns CDR1 KGHSH and CDR2 LQKENI. V lost 2 bases to trimming and J lost 7 bases, with 14 bases between them. The CDR3 consists of 14 residues. The CDR3 DNA reads as TGTGCCAGCTCACCAGGACTCAGCAGGGGTGAAGCTTTCTTT. It yields the protein CASSPGLSRGEAFF.

This clone was seen a handful of times. The rearrangement links TRBV7-6 to TRBJ2-2; tentative D call: TRBD2 (6 bases). The V and J ends lost 5 bases and 4 bases respectively, with 20 bases between them. The CDR3 is made up of 17 amino acids. Germline V lookup: CDR1 SGHVS, CDR2 FNYEAQ. The CDR3 sequence is CASSRPGTLAGTGELFF. CDR3 nucleotides: TGTGCCAGCAGCCGACCCGGGACTCTAGCAGGCACCGGGGAGCTGTTTTTT.

This clone was recorded a few times. The chain carries TRBV5-5 and TRBJ2-4; tentatively, D is TRBD1 (6 bases). The germline V and J ends were trimmed by 1 base and 8 bases, with 10 bases remaining between them. In germline, CDR1 is SGHKS, CDR2 YYEKEE (reference sequence). The CDR3 length is 13 residues. DNA of the CDR3: TGTGCCAGCAGCTTGCACAGGGAATACATTCAGTACTTC. This encodes CASSLHREYIQYF.

The CDR3 bases are TGTGCCAGCAGCACTTACAGGGGTGAAGCTTTCTTT. The encoded protein is CASSTYRGEAFF. The chain employs TRBV27 and TRBJ1-1, with TRBD1 identical over 7 bases. V dropped 6 bases and J dropped 7; count of bases not matched to a gene: 5. The germline gives CDR1 MNHEY, CDR2 SMNVEV (reference sequence). CDR3 size: 12 residues.

With respect to this clone: The junction shows a germline mismatch at one end, possibly a read error. The chain employs TRBV6-5 and TRBJ1-1, with D perhaps TRBD1 (5 bases). CDR3 size: 11 residues. Germline V gives CDR1 MNHEY, CDR2 SVGAGI. The CDR3 is CLSRGNTEAFF. CDR3 DNA sequence: TGCCTTTCGAGGGGGAACACTGAAGCTTTCTTT.

The rearrangement joins TRBV10-3 to TRBJ1-1, with TRBD1 identical over 7 bases. In germline, CDR1 is ENHRY, CDR2 SYGVKD. The CDR3 has 11 amino acids. The V segment lost 8 bases and the J segment 5 bases; nucleotides outside the gene matches: 2. Here the CDR3 reads CAIQGETEAFF. In DNA, the CDR3 is TGTGCCATCCAGGGGGAAACTGAAGCTTTCTTT.

This clone was counted many times. The rearrangement joins TRBV5-5 to TRBJ1-6, with 10 bases lining up with TRBD1. The CDR3 spans 18 residues. V shed 4 bases and J 4 bases; nucleotides not matched to a gene: 11. CDR1 is SGHKS, CDR2 YYEKEE, per germline (reference sequence). CDR3 protein: CASSPFPGTGAYNSPLHF. DNA of the CDR3: TGTGCCAGCAGCCCTTTCCCCGGGACAGGGGCGTATAATTCACCCCTCCACTTT.

The chain uses TRBV7-9 and TRBJ2-4, with no clear D. Trimming left V 6 bases short and J 0 bases short, with 9 bases between. Germline V CDR1 and CDR2: SEHNR, FQNEAQ (reference sequence). This CDR3 spans 14 amino acids. CDR3 in DNA: TGTGCCAGCAGTTCTAGGATAGCCAAAAACATTCAGTACTTC. Its protein product is CASSSRIAKNIQYF. Full variable domain (missing parts from reference TRBV7-9 and TRBJ2-4): DTGVSQNPRHKITKRGQNVTFRCDPISEHNRLYWYRQTLGQGPEFLTYFQNEAQLEKSRLLSDRFSAERPKGSFSTLEIQRTEQGDSAMYLCASSSRIAKNIQYFGAGTRLSVL.

In this sample, this clone turned up once. The chain has TRBV14 and TRBJ2-3, with 8 bases aligning to TRBD2. The CDR3 runs to 13 residues. Germline lookup yields CDR1 SGHDN and CDR2 FVKESK. The trim removed 2 bases at V and 8 bases at J, leaving 3 bases unmatched. The CDR3 loop reads CASSQHSGGTQYF. The CDR3 DNA is TGTGCCAGCAGCCAACACAGCGGGGGTACGCAGTATTTT. The full variable domain, with the rest looked up from reference TRBV14 and TRBJ2-3, is EAGVTQFPSHSVIEKGQTVTLRCDPISGHDNLYWYRRVMGKEIKFLLHFVKESKQDESGMPNNRFLAERTGGTYSTLKVQPAELEDSGVYFCASSQHSGGTQYFGPGTRLTVL.

In its sample, this clone was seen a few times. This rearrangement joins TRBV7-2 to TRBJ2-1; D not certain. Looked up from germline, CDR1 is SGHTA and CDR2 is FQGNSA. The CDR3 contains 14 residues. V lost 6 bases, J lost 5 bases, and 14 bases lay in between. The CDR3 loop reads CASRPPGQDNEQFF. The CDR3 region has the DNA TGTGCCAGCAGACCACCGGGCCAAGACAATGAGCAGTTCTTC. Supplemented by reference TRBV7-2 and TRBJ2-1, the full variable domain reads GAGVSQSPSNKVTEKGKDVELRCDPISGHTALYWYRQSLGQGLEFLIYFQGNSAPDKSGLPSDRFSAERTGGSVSTLTIQRTQQEDSAVYLCASRPPGQDNEQFFGPGTRLTVL.

The J gene is TRBJ1-2, the V gene TRBV4-1, with D perhaps matching TRBD1 (6 bases). Germline CDR1 MGHRA, CDR2 YSYEKL. This CDR3 has 14 residues. V was clipped by 2 bases and J by 5 bases, with 12 bases between them. CDR3 region: CASSQPYQGYGYTF. The CDR3 nucleotides read TGCGCCAGCAGCCAACCATACCAGGGGTATGGCTACACCTTC.